Listed here is a single TCR beta chain. Its antigen is as yet unknown. The method was immunoSEQ multiplex PCR; TCRdb's version includes in-frame clones alone and lacks a portion of them. The top ten clones hold about 33% of a sample with over 15,000 clones, around 80% of them seen once. V was clipped by 0 bases and J by 4 bases; unmatched bases: 3. The CDR3 totals 16 residues. Germline V gene lookup returns CDR1 SGHVS and CDR2 FQNEAQ. This entry is derived from a study of CD4 T cells in relation to SARS-CoV-2 and coronaviruses. Before the COVID-19 pandemic, during about 2011-2018, CD4+ T cells were taken from unexposed donors. The cells were cultured for 10 days before CD4+ T cells were isolated.

This clonotype was obtained from a human donor in good health. The rearrangement joins TRBV7-8 to TRBJ1-5, with 10 positions matching TRBD1. Material: CD4+ T cells from PBMCs, cultured in vitro. The CDR3 DNA sequence: TGTGCCAGCAGCTTAGCGCCGGACAGGGGGAATCAGCCCCAGCATTTT. Protein sequence: CASSLAPDRGNQPQHF.